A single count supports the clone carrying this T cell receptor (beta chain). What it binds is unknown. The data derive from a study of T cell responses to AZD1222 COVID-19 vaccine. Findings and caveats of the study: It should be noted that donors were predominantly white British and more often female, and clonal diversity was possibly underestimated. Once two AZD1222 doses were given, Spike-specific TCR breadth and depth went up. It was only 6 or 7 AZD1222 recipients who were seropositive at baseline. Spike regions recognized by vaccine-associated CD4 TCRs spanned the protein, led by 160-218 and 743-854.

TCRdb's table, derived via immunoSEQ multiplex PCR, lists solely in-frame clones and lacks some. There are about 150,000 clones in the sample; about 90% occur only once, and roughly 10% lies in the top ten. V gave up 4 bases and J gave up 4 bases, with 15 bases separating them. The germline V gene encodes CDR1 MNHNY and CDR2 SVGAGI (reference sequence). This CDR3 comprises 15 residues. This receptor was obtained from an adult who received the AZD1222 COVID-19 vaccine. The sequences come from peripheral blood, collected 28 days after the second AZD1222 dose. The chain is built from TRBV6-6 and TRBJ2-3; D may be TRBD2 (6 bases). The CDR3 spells CASSSDGTYPDTQYF. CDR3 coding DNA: TGTGCCAGCAGTTCTGACGGGACTTACCCAGATACGCAGTATTTT.